The 2 T cell receptor beta chains below come from one sample, sequenced in a study of T cells after yellow fever vaccination. TCRdb re-called the 5' RACE reads through MiXCR, storing one row per CDR3 protein. Of a few hundred thousand distinct CDR3 sequences listed, less than 3.5% were seen once; the top ten hold approximately 3%. This sample comprised CD4+ T cells sorted from PBMCs, obtained 10 days after the yellow fever booster vaccination. These receptors were obtained from a man in his late teens or twenties who received the YFV17D yellow fever vaccine.

This clonotype was recorded many times. Written as DNA, the CDR3 is TGTGCCAGCAGTTACCTGACAGCTAATTCACCCCTCCACTTT. Translated: CASSYLTANSPLHF. The chain recombines TRBV6-2 or TRBV6-3 with TRBJ1-6; TRBD1 might be the D (5 bases). Trimming shortened V by 2 bases and J by 6 bases, and 8 bases separated the two germline ends. The germline gives CDR1 MNHEY, CDR2 SVGEGT. The length of the CDR3 is 14 residues.

This clonotype was seen ten or more times. The chain employs TRBV18 and TRBJ2-7, with D maybe TRBD1 (6 bases). The V gene lost 3 bases and the J gene lost 4 bases, with 19 bases spanning the gap. CDR3 length equals 16 residues. Looked up from germline, CDR1 is KGHSH and CDR2 is LQKENI. CDR3 amino acids: CASSPAGAGVLYEQYF. As DNA, the CDR3 is TGTGCCAGCTCACCGGCTGGGGCAGGGGTGTTGTACGAGCAGTACTTC. Filled out from reference TRBV18 and TRBJ2-7, the complete variable domain reads NAGVMQNPRHLVRRRGQEARLRCSPMKGHSHVYWYRQLPEEGLKFMVYLQKENIIDESGMPKERFSAEFPKEGPSILRIQQVVRGDSAAYFCASSPAGAGVLYEQYFGPGTRLTVT.